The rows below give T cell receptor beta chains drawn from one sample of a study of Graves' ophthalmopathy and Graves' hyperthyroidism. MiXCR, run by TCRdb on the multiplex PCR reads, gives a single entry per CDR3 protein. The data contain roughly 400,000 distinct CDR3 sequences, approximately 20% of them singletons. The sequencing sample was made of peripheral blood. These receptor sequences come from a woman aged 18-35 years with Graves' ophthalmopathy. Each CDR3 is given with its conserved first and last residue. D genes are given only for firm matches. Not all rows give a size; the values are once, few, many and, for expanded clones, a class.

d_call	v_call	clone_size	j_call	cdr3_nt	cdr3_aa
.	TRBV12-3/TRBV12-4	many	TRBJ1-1	TGTGCCAGCAGTCCAGGCTTTGGGGCTTTCTTT	CASSPGFGAFF
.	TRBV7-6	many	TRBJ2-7	TGTGCCAGCAGCTTAGAGAGGGGTGGCGAGCAGTACTTC	CASSLERGGEQYF
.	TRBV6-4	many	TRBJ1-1	TGTGCCAGCAGTGACTCGGACAACACTGAAGCTTTCTTT	CASSDSDNTEAFF
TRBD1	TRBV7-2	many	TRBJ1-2	TGTGCCAGCAGCTTAGCGCTAAGGGCAGGGGGAGGCTACACCTTC	CASSLALRAGGGYTF
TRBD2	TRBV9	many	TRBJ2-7	TGTGCCAGCAGCGTAGGCGAACTAGCGGTAAACTACGAGCAGTACTTC	CASSVGELAVNYEQYF
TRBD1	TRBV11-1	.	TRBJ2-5	TGTGCCAGCAGCTCATACAGGGGGACAGACCAAGAGACCCAGTACTTC	CASSSYRGTDQETQYF
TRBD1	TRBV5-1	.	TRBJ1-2	TGCGCCAGCAGCTTAGGACAGGCGATCTATGGCTACACCTTC	CASSLGQAIYGYTF
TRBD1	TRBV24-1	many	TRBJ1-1	TGTGCCACCCGTGACAGGGGAGGCAGGAACACTGAAGCTTTCTTT	CATRDRGGRNTEAFF
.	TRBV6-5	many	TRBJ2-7	TGTGCCAGCAGTTTCCCCCAGGGGTTTTACGAGCAGTACTTC	CASSFPQGFYEQYF
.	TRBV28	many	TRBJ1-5	TGTGCCAGCAGTTTCGGGGCGCCAGGACAGCCCCAGCATTTT	CASSFGAPGQPQHF
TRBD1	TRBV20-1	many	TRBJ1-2	TGCAGTGCTGGACAGGGGCGCGGCTACACCTTC	CSAGQGRGYTF
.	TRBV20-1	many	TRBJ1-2	TGCAGTGCTAGCCTAGTCACTACTAACTATGGCTACACCTTC	CSASLVTTNYGYTF
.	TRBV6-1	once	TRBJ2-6	TGTGCCAGCAGCCGCCTGGGACTCTCTGGGGCCAACGTCCTGACTTTC	CASSRLGLSGANVLTF
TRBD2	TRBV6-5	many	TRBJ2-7	TGTGCCAGCAGGGGACTAGCGGGGGACGAGCAGTACTTC	CASRGLAGDEQYF
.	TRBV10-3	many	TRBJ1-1	TGTGCCATCAGTGAGTCCTGGACAGAAGCTTTCTTT	CAISESWTEAFF
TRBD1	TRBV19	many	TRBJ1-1	TGTGCCAGTAGTATCGGACAGGCGGGGGACGAAGCTTTCTTT	CASSIGQAGDEAFF
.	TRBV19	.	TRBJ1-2	TGTGCCAGTAGTATTAGAGCGAACTATGGCTACACCTTC	CASSIRANYGYTF
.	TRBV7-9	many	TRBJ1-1	TGTGCCAGCAGCCCCGAGGGGAAGGCTGAAGCTTTCTTT	CASSPEGKAEAFF
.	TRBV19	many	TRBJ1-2	TGTGCCAGTAGTACCCCATGGAGGAGTGCTTGGGCTAACTATGGCTACACCTTC	CASSTPWRSAWANYGYTF
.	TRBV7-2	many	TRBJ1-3	TGTGCCAGCAGCTTGGAGGGGATGGGAGGAAACACCATATATTTT	CASSLEGMGGNTIYF
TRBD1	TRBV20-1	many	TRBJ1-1	TGCGGTGCTTCGCGTACTTTTCGGGGACAGGGGGACATGAACACTGAAGCTTTCTTT	CGASRTFRGQGDMNTEAFF
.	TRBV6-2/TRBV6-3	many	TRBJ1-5	TGTGCCAGCAGGTCACGAGGAGCGGGGCCAGGGACCAATCAGCCCCAGCATTTT	CASRSRGAGPGTNQPQHF
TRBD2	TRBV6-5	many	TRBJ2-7	TGTGCCAGCAGTCCCCCGGGTAGCGGGGGGGCCTACGAGCAGTACTTC	CASSPPGSGGAYEQYF